This TCR beta chain emerged from a study of blood T cell repertoires in COVID-19 (dated by TCRdb to 2018 to 2020). About the study as a whole: Samples covering the acute and convalescent phases of COVID-19 were provided by collaborators in the United States, Italy and Spain. The material from the prospective study consisted of cDNA or gDNA derived from T cells, B-cell-depleted T cells, or PBMCs. Samples came from the ongoing ImmuneRACE study (first 160 participants) plus 1,254 subjects from 6 global collaborators. The dataset comprised deeply sampled blood TCRbeta repertoires from subjects exposed to, actively infected with, or recovered from COVID-19. The repertoires were released in a freely available public database meant as a resource for research on the immune response to SARS-CoV-2. Where available, HLA class I and class II types were obtained from metadata supplied by the sample provider rather than from assay-based typing. Sample metadata almost always included a de-identified subject ID, COVID-19 status, age in years and sex.

TCRbeta CDR3 regions were amplified from genomic DNA by means of the immunoSEQ Assay, a bias-controlled multiplex PCR. The original pipeline was this. The number of nucleated cells in each sample was estimated from the amplification of reference gene primers within the assay. To quantify the absolute abundance of each unique TCRbeta CDR3 rearrangement, sequence reads were collapsed and filtered. Productive Simpson clonality was computed per sample as the square root of Simpson's diversity index over productive rearrangements. The immuneACCESS repertoire file appears here via TCRdb, limited to in-frame rearrangements. These files lack a portion of the clones; in checked studies, under half of the deficit traces to unresolved V genes, and the cause of the others is not known. Clone size and V and J calls were adopted from that table, with D and trimming inferred from the DNA. The sample table lists fewer than 200,000 clones, approximately 82% of them with a count of one. Nearly 4.5% of the sample goes to the ten largest clones.

V is cut back by 1 base and J by 4 bases, with 4 bases in the junction unmatched. Via the germline V gene, CDR1 is MNHEY and CDR2 SVGAGI. From cysteine to phenylalanine, the CDR3 is 15 amino acids long. Solely the CDR3 DNA is kept, with 45 bases framed from the first base. A remark on this clone: Its antigen specificity is not known. No base-level quality is on record; no much larger clone is a single base apart.

What the study reported, not specific to this receptor: How much clinical and demographic metadata was included differed by source and by participant, and the metadata was provided uncurated.

Enrolling through a virtual design, the prospective study's participants ranged in age from roughly 18 to 89 years and lived across roughly 23 United States geographic areas. To assign participants to cohorts, the prospective study relied on clinical history that participants themselves reported in a screening survey and a study questionnaire. Recovered participants in ImmuneRACE Cohort 3 were defined as having two consecutive negative NP/OP PCR tests, clearance from a healthcare professional, or resolution of symptoms. In the prospective study, mobile phlebotomists collected whole blood, serum and a nasopharyngeal or oropharyngeal swab from each participant. Over a roughly 2-month period, participants in the prospective study had the option of providing additional blood draws and questionnaires. Prospective study blood samples were shipped either frozen or at room temperature before DNA extraction.

The origin of this receptor is a woman aged 45-65 years who had recovered from COVID-19. The chain links TRBV6-5 with TRBJ1-2, with TRBD1 matching 9 junction bases. Sequencing was done on a sample of PBMCs or T cells enriched from blood (not recorded which). Read as DNA, the sequence is TGTGCCAGCAGTTACTACGGGACAGGGTCCTATGGCTACACCTTC. Its product reads: CASSYYGTGSYGYTF.